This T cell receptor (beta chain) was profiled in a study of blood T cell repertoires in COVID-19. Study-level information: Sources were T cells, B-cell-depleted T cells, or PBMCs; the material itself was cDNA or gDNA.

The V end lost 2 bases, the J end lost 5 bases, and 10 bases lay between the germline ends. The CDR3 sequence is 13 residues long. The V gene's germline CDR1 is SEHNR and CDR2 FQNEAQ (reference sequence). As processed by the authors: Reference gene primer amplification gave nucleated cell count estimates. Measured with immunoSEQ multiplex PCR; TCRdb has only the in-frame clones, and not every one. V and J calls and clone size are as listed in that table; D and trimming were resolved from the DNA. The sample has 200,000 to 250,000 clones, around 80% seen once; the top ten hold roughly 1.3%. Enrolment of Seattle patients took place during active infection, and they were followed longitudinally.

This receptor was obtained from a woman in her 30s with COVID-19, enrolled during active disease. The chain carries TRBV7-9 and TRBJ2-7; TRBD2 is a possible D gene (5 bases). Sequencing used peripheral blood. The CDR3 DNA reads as TGTGCCAGCAGCTTATATTCGGGGAACGAGCAGTACTTC. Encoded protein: CASSLYSGNEQYF.